This TCR beta chain was documented in a study of cytomegalovirus exposure and HLA in healthy donors. Overall study results and limits: Earlier analysis found most TCR beta V segments productive about 87% or about 30% of the time. Researchers reported in a later analysis that a missense DCLRE1C variant was tied to TCR beta V- and J-gene trimming.

Regarding this clone: Its target is unknown.

The PCR contained 60 Vbeta and 13 Jbeta primers. Sequencing was performed with immunoSEQ multiplex PCR; in TCRdb, only in-frame clones are kept and a portion is missing. This sample has some 150,000 clones, with 75% found just once. Germline values: CDR1 MNHNS, CDR2 SASEGT. There are 12 residues in the CDR3. This chain links TRBV6-1 with TRBJ2-5, with 8 bases matching TRBD1. The J call may be wrong; the DNA end is better matched by TRBJ2-7. The sequenced material came from PBMCs. This clonotype originated in a man aged 30 to 45 in good health and CMV-seronegative. The CDR3 sequence: CASTRDRLEQYF. For the CDR3, the DNA is TGTGCCAGCACCAGGGACAGGCTCGAGCAGTACTTC.